This TCR beta chain was sequenced for a study of blood T cell repertoires in COVID-19. Study as a whole: PBMCs, B-cell-depleted T cells, or T cells were the source of the cDNA or gDNA that made up the material.

V lost 8 bases to trimming and J lost 7 bases; unmatched junction nucleotides: 10. The CDR3 is 16 amino acids. CDR1 is LGHDT, CDR2 YNNKEL, per germline (reference sequence). In the study's own analysis: Amplification with reference gene primers provided the estimates of nucleated cell counts. The table came from immunoSEQ multiplex PCR; TCRdb's copy has only in-frame clones and leaves some out. That table gives V, J and clone size, and the DNA gave D and trimming. The sample consists of 250,000 to 300,000 clones, 84% of them appearing once. Individuals drawn from 20 to 30 US areas were roughly 18 to 95 years old. Cohort assignment relied on participant-reported clinical history.

The sequence was collected from a man aged 25 to 40 with acute COVID-19. Material: PBMCs or T cells enriched from blood (not recorded which). V usage is TRBV3-1 (or the pseudogene TRBV3-2) and J usage is TRBJ2-2; TRBD2 agrees at 13 bases. CDR3 sequence: CASATTSGGAVGELFF. CDR3 bases: TGTGCCAGCGCCACAACTAGCGGGGGGGCTGTCGGGGAGCTGTTTTTT.